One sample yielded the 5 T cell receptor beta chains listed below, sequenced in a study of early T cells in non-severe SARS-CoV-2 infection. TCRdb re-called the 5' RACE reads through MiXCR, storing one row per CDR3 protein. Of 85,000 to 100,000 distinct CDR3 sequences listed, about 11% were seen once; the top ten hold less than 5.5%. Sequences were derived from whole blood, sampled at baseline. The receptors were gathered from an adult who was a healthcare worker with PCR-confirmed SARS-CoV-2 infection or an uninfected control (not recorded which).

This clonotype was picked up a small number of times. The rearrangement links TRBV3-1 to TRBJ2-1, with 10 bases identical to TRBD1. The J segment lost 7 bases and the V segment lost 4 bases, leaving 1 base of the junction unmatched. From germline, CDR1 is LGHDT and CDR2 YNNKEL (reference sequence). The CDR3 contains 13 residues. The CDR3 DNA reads TGTGCCAGCAGCCCGGACAGGGGGAATGAGCAGTTCTTC. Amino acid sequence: CASSPDRGNEQFF.

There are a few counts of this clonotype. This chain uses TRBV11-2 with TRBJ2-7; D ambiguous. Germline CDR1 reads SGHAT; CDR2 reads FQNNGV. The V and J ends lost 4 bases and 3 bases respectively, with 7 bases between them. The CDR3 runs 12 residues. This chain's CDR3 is CASSSVDYEQYF. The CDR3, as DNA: TGTGCCAGCAGCTCGGTGGACTACGAGCAGTACTTC.

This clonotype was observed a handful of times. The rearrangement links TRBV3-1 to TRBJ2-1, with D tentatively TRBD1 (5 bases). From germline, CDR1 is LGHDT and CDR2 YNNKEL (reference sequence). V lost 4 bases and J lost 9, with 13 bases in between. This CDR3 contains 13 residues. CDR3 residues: CASSPQGRSEQFF. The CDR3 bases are TGTGCCAGCAGCCCGCAGGGTAGAAGTGAGCAGTTCTTC.

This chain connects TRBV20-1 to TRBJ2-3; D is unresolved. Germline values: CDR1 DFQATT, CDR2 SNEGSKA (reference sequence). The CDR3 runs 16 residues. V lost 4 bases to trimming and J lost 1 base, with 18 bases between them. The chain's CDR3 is CSAISLLRLGTDTQYF. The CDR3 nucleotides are TGCAGTGCTATATCCCTCCTGAGATTGGGCACAGATACGCAGTATTTT.

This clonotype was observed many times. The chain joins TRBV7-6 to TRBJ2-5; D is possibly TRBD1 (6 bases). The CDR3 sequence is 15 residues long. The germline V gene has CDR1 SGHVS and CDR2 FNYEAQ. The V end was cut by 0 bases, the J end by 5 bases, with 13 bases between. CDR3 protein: CASSLAVDRPETQYF. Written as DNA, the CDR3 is TGTGCCAGCAGCTTAGCGGTCGACAGGCCCGAGACCCAGTACTTC.